This T cell receptor (beta chain) was captured by sequencing in a study of beta chain features in type 1 diabetes. Study context: Patients looked much like healthy donors when it came to age, gender and cell yields.

Study outcomes and limitations: The naive, central memory and Treg TCRB repertoires of patients appeared to be more similar to one another than those of healthy donors. Equally in patients and controls, shorter templates might have been favored by PCR.

The entirety of the isolated RNA underwent reverse transcription, so expressed TCRB transcripts were sequenced. Read counts averaged about 3.57 million for samples of naive, central memory and regulatory T cells. Sequencing used immunoSEQ multiplex PCR; TCRdb keeps in-frame clones, though not all of them. Among about 320,000 clones listed, around 15% were seen once. Unmatched junction bases numbered 4, after V lost 0 bases and J lost 6 bases. The V gene's germline CDR1 is SGDLS and CDR2 YYNGEE. This CDR3 has 15 residues. Concerning this clone itself: Its antigen is unknown.

The clonotype was recovered from a young man in good health. Sequencing was performed on central memory CD4+ T cells from blood. The chain is built from TRBV9 and TRBJ2-1; 9 bases agree with TRBD1. The CDR3 here is CASSVDRGLPNEQFF. The CDR3 region has the DNA TGTGCCAGCAGCGTAGACAGGGGGCTCCCCAATGAGCAGTTCTTC. The whole variable domain, filled in from reference TRBV9 and TRBJ2-1, reads DSGVTQTPKHLITATGQRVTLRCSPRSGDLSVYWYQQSLDQGLQFLIQYYNGEERAKGNILERFSAQQFPDLHSELNLSSLELGDSALYFCASSVDRGLPNEQFFGPGTRLTVL.